This TCR beta chain was documented in a study of T cells in tuberculosis. Concerning this clone: The antigen remains undetermined.

Broader study findings: GEM motif frequencies gave 70% accuracy; the GMM repertoire gave roughly 85%.

Germline V gene lookup returns CDR1 SGDLS and CDR2 YYNGEE. The CDR3 is 15 amino acids. Trimming removed 3 bases at V and 0 bases at J, with 10 bases between. Assay: immunoSEQ multiplex PCR; the TCRdb copy retains only in-frame clones and omits some. The sample includes 30,000 to 45,000 clones, 90% to 95% of them seen just once. J is TRBJ2-1 and V is TRBV9; tentative D call: TRBD1 (5 bases). The TCR sequence derives from a donor aged 10 to 29 with latent tuberculosis or without tuberculosis infection. Some clones in this sample may be carry-over from other donors' samples. Material: PBMCs. The CDR3, as DNA: TGTGCCAGCAGCGCCCGACAGAGCTCCTACAATGAGCAGTTCTTC. Translated, it gives CASSARQSSYNEQFF.